Listed here are 24 T cell receptor beta chains from one sample, sequenced in a study of identical twins. TCRdb called the 5' RACE reads again in MiXCR, with one record for every CDR3 protein. The sample carries under 300,000 distinct CDR3 sequences, 5.5% to 7.5% recorded once. The same sample was also studied in work on T cells expressing NK-cell markers.

Sequencing was done on a sample of CD8+ T cells sorted from blood. The receptors shown here come from a woman between 18 and 29 years old in good health.

This sequence joins TRBV7-2 and TRBJ2-2; TRBD2 aligns across 8 bases. With V trimmed by 0 bases and J by 7 bases, 19 bases remained unmatched. Germline assignment: CDR1 SGHTA and CDR2 FQGNSA. CDR3 size: 20 residues. The CDR3 here is CASSLAFWSGTGGPGGELFF. CDR3 sequence (DNA): TGTGCCAGCAGCTTAGCCTTTTGGAGTGGGACGGGGGGGCCCGGCGGGGAGCTGTTTTTT.

There are a few counts of this clonotype. The chain employs TRBV12-5 and TRBJ2-3; 8 bases are shared with TRBD2. The CDR3 is 17 residues long. Looked up from germline, CDR1 is LGHNT and CDR2 is FRNRAP. J was trimmed by 3 bases and V by 3 bases; bases with no gene match: 11. The CDR3 DNA follows: TGTGCTAGTGGTTTCCAGCGGGAGATGGGTCTTACAGATACGCAGTATTTT. Translated: CASGFQREMGLTDTQYF. The full variable domain, in which reference TRBV12-5 and TRBJ2-3 provide the parts outside the CDR3, is DARVTQTPRHKVTEMGQEVTMRCQPILGHNTVFWYRQTMMQGLELLAYFRNRAPLDDSGMPKDRFSAEMPDATLATLKIQPSEPRDSAVYFCASGFQREMGLTDTQYFGPGTRLTVL.

V and J are TRBV3-1 and TRBJ1-4; TRBD1 is a possible D gene (5 bases). V was shortened by 2 bases and J by 3 bases, with 10 bases between the two germline ends. Germline V gene sequence: CDR1 LGHDT, CDR2 YNNKEL (reference sequence). The CDR3 covers 15 residues. The chain's CDR3 is CASSQIQGPNEKLFF. CDR3 DNA sequence: TGTGCCAGCAGCCAAATTCAGGGCCCTAATGAAAAACTGTTTTTT.

The chain links TRBV30 to TRBJ2-7, with no clear D. The CDR3 contains 12 residues. Germline values: CDR1 GTSNPN, CDR2 SVGIG (reference sequence). Trimming took off 0 bases at V and 6 bases at J, with 9 bases between the two ends. The CDR3 DNA sequence: TGTGCCTGGAGTGTATACGGCCGCGAGCAGTACTTC. Its protein product is CAWSVYGREQYF.

A few counts support this clonotype. This CDR3 is CASSFVSNTGELFF. As DNA, the CDR3 is TGTGCCAGCAGTTTTGTTTCGAACACCGGGGAGCTGTTTTTT. The V and J genes are TRBV27 and TRBJ2-2; D is unresolved. The CDR3 has 14 amino acids. Germline V CDR1 and CDR2: MNHEY, SMNVEV (reference sequence). Deletions cut 3 bases from V and 0 bases from J, with 5 bases between.

The table lists this clonotype with a few counts. The chain joins TRBV12-3 or TRBV12-4 to TRBJ2-4; TRBD2 agrees at 15 bases. The CDR3 contains 15 residues. Trimming at V came to 5 bases and at J to 6 bases, leaving 2 bases not matched to a gene. The CDR3 nucleotides read TGTGCCAGCAGTGGACTAGCGGGGGGGTCAAACATTCAGTACTTC. It is translated as CASSGLAGGSNIQYF.

At least ten counts were recorded for this clonotype. The chain couples TRBV9 to TRBJ2-3; either TRBD1 or TRBD2 may supply D (5 bases each). The CDR3 runs to 14 residues. V was cut by 3 bases and J by 3 bases, with 11 bases left in between. CDR1 is SGDLS, CDR2 YYNGEE, per germline. CDR3 protein: CASSDLWGTDTQYF. The CDR3 coding sequence is TGTGCCAGCAGCGACCTCTGGGGGACAGATACGCAGTATTTT.

This clonotype was seen repeatedly, ten times or more. This chain links TRBV12-3 or TRBV12-4 with TRBJ1-1; 7 bases line up with TRBD1. Trimming cost V 10 bases and J 4 bases; bases outside gene matches: 12. This CDR3 comprises 14 residues. CDR3 amino acids: CAIYRNRGTTEAFF. CDR3 in DNA: TGTGCCATCTACCGGAACAGGGGCACCACTGAAGCTTTCTTT.

The chain employs TRBV20-1 and TRBJ2-2, with D possibly called TRBD1 or TRBD2 (6 bases each). V was trimmed by 5 bases and J by 4 bases, leaving 17 bases between them. The CDR3 runs 15 residues. Germline V gene lookup returns CDR1 DFQATT and CDR2 SNEGSKA (reference sequence). The CDR3 here is CSASTGGPGTGELFF. In DNA form, the CDR3 reads TGCAGTGCTTCAACTGGGGGGCCGGGCACCGGGGAGCTGTTTTTT.

This clonotype was detected a few times. V usage is TRBV10-2 and J usage is TRBJ2-7; D unclear. V lost 6 bases and J 9 bases, leaving 18 bases between the germline ends. The germline gives CDR1 WSHSY, CDR2 SAAADI. This CDR3 region has 13 residues. CDR3 DNA sequence: TGCGCCAGCAGCCCAGATCGACCCATCGGGCAGTACTTC. Amino acid sequence: CASSPDRPIGQYF.

The chain employs TRBV12-3 or TRBV12-4 and TRBJ2-2; D unresolved. With 7 bases removed from V and 4 bases from J, the gap between germline ends came to 4 bases. The CDR3 runs to 11 residues. The CDR3: CASTGTGELFF. The CDR3 DNA is TGTGCCAGCACCGGCACCGGGGAGCTGTTTTTT.

V gene TRBV24-1 combines with J gene TRBJ2-3; 8 bases fit TRBD2. After removal of 6 bases from V and 3 bases from J, the junction contained 1 base not matched to a gene. Germline V gene sequence: CDR1 KGHDR, CDR2 SFDVKD. The CDR3 has 13 amino acids. This CDR3 reads CATSPSGTDTQYF. CDR3 bases: TGTGCCACCAGTCCTAGCGGGACAGATACGCAGTATTTT.

This clonotype has a count of ten or more. One junction end disagrees with the germline gene, perhaps due to a read error. The chain carries TRBV9 and TRBJ1-1; no definite D call. Germline V gene sequence: CDR1 SGDLS, CDR2 YYNGEE. The CDR3 has 12 residues. CDR3 DNA: TGTGCCAGCAGCGTAGGTCGCAGCCACCTTATCTTT. Amino acid sequence: CASSVGRSHLIF.

This clonotype turned up a few times. The V gene is TRBV5-6, the J gene TRBJ2-7; perhaps TRBD2 as D (6 bases). This CDR3 region has 14 residues. CDR1 SGHDT and CDR2 YYEEEE come from the germline V gene. The germline V and J ends were trimmed by 5 bases and 5 bases, with 17 bases remaining between them. DNA of the CDR3: TGTGCCAGCAGTCCCGGGCCGGGGGTTGACGAGCAGTACTTC. This encodes CASSPGPGVDEQYF.

This clonotype was counted only a few times. The V call is TRBV3-1, the J call TRBJ2-1; TRBD2 aligns across 8 bases. Germline loops: CDR1 LGHDT, CDR2 YNNKEL (reference sequence). This CDR3 comprises 17 residues. The trim removed 3 bases at V and 6 bases at J, leaving 13 bases unmatched. DNA for the CDR3: TGTGCCAGCAGCCACGGAGCGACCGGGGGGGCCCGCAATGAGCAGTTCTTC. Encoded protein: CASSHGATGGARNEQFF.

The rearrangement joins TRBV29-1 to TRBJ2-3; D might be TRBD2 (5 bases). V was pared by 2 bases and J by 0 bases, with 6 bases between. The germline V gene encodes CDR1 SQVTM and CDR2 ANQGSEA. The CDR3 is 13 amino acids. CDR3 protein: CSVELASTDTQYF. The CDR3 DNA sequence: TGCAGCGTTGAATTAGCGAGCACAGATACGCAGTATTTT.

The chain uses TRBV20-1 and TRBJ2-5, with 9 bases identical to TRBD2. V shed 3 bases, J shed 2 bases, and the junction held 4 bases outside the gene matches. This CDR3 comprises 14 residues. Per germline, CDR1 DFQATT and CDR2 SNEGSKA (reference sequence). CDR3 sequence reads: CSASSSGEQETQYF. The DNA of the CDR3 is TGCAGTGCTAGTTCTAGCGGGGAGCAAGAGACCCAGTACTTC.

The table lists this clonotype with many counts. The genes are TRBV29-1 and TRBJ2-7, with 8 bases that match TRBD2. The germline gives CDR1 SQVTM, CDR2 ANQGSEA. This CDR3 region has 12 residues. J gave up 2 bases and V 6 bases, and 3 bases lay outside the gene matches. The CDR3 DNA reads TGCAGCGTCATAGCGGGAACCTACGAGCAGTACTTC. It encodes CSVIAGTYEQYF.

The genes are TRBV25-1 and TRBJ2-5, with 13 bases identical to TRBD2. The CDR3 loop spans 17 amino acids. In germline, CDR1 is MGHDK, CDR2 SYGVNS. V gave up 4 bases and J gave up 5 bases; unmatched junction bases: 10. The CDR3 protein is CASSGPRLAGGWETQYF. CDR3 coding DNA: TGTGCCAGCAGTGGGCCCCGACTAGCGGGAGGATGGGAGACCCAGTACTTC.

This clonotype has more than one count but fewer than ten. This sequence may be a read error, since a much larger clone differs from it by one base. The chain couples TRBV27 to TRBJ2-1; 9 bases are shared with TRBD1. Germline V gives CDR1 MNHEY, CDR2 SMNVEV (reference sequence). The CDR3 is 12 residues long. Germline trimming cut 8 bases from V and 4 bases from J; bases unmatched to any gene: 0. CDR3 bases: TGTGCCAGCGGGACAGGGTACAATGAGCAGTTCTTC. Translation: CASGTGYNEQFF.

This clonotype has a handful of counts. The rearrangement uses TRBV5-1 and TRBJ1-2; TRBD1 matches at 7 bases. Germline CDR1 SGHRS, CDR2 YFSETQ. V dropped 4 bases and J dropped 1; count of bases not matched to a gene: 13. The CDR3 runs to 17 residues. CDR3 bases: TGCGCCAGCAGCCCCTTAGGTGGAGGGGGCCTTAACTATGGCTACACCTTC. Its translation: CASSPLGGGGLNYGYTF. Drawing the rest from reference TRBV5-1 and TRBJ1-2, the complete variable domain is KAGVTQTPRYLIKTRGQQVTLSCSPISGHRSVSWYQQTPGQGLQFLFEYFSETQRNKGNFPGRFSGRQFSNSRSEMNVSTLELGDSALYLCASSPLGGGGLNYGYTFGSGTRLTVV.

The gene calls are TRBV6-1 and TRBJ2-7, with D perhaps matching TRBD1 (6 bases). Germline V CDR1 and CDR2: MNHNS, SASEGT. The CDR3 consists of 19 residues. Trimming stripped 7 bases from V and 6 bases from J, with 34 bases between. CDR3 sequence reads: CASTLRSQTHRDSAAEQYF. CDR3 coding DNA: TGTGCCAGCACTCTACGTTCACAGACCCACAGGGATTCGGCTGCCGAGCAGTACTTC.

The table lists this clonotype with a few counts. The V and J genes are TRBV14 and TRBJ2-1; 8 bases fit TRBD2. Germline CDR1 SGHDN, CDR2 FVKESK. There are 16 residues in the CDR3. With 2 bases clipped from V and 10 bases from J, the junction kept 13 bases outside the gene matches. CDR3 protein: CASSQTGTRRNTEQFF. CDR3 nucleotides: TGTGCCAGCAGCCAAACCGGGACTAGACGGAATACGGAGCAGTTCTTC.

This clonotype has more than one count but fewer than ten. An end of the junction does not agree with germline; a read error may underlie this. The chain has TRBV27 and TRBJ1-1, with D tentatively TRBD1 (6 bases). In germline, CDR1 is MNHEY, CDR2 SMNVEV (reference sequence). There are 13 residues in the CDR3. DNA of the CDR3: TGTGCCAGCAGCTTATCGAGGGGGACTGAAGCTTTCTTT. This sequence encodes CASSLSRGTEAFF.